What follows is one T cell receptor (beta chain) and its context. Antigen unknown. No fewer than 5.5 micrograms of total RNA were isolated from every sample. The length of the CDR3 is 13 residues. Trimming removed 3 bases from V and 7 bases from J; junction bases left unmatched: 4. From germline, CDR1 is DFQATT and CDR2 SNEGSKA (reference sequence). The second PCR ran 7 to 11 cycles with a sample-barcoded 5' primer and J-beta primers. One entry per CDR3 protein results from TCRdb running MiXCR on the 5' RACE reads. The data show hundreds of thousands of distinct CDR3 sequences, with approximately 49% seen just once and 30% to 40% held by the top ten. The record originates from a study of blood T cells in healthy people across ages. Study-wide points: Estimates of total diversity, which came from one million sequenced T cells, were considered to be underestimates.

The clonotype originates from a woman in her sixties in good health. The chain combines TRBV20-1 with TRBJ2-1; 9 bases align to TRBD2. Source material: blood. CDR3 bases: TGCAGTGCTAGTGGCGGGAGGGATAATGAGCAGTTCTTC. This encodes CSASGGRDNEQFF.